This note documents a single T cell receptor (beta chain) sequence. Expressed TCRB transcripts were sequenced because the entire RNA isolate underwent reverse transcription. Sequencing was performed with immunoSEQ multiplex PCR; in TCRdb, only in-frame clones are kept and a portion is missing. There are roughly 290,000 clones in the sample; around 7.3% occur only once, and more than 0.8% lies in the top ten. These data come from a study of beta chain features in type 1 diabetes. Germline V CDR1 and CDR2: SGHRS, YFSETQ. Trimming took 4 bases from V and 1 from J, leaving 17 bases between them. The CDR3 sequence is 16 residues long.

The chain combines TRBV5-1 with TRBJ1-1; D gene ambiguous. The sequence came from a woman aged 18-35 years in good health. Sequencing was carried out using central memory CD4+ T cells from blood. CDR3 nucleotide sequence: TGCGCCAGCAGCCGCCGGTCGGACGGGCGGAACACTGAAGCTTTCTTT. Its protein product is CASSRRSDGRNTEAFF.